The rows below give T cell receptor beta chains drawn from one sample of a study of cytomegalovirus exposure and HLA in healthy donors. Produced via immunoSEQ multiplex PCR; TCRdb's table is partial and in-frame only. This table holds about 90,000 clones. The sequencing sample was made of PBMCs. The receptors come from a woman between 25 and 40 years old in good health and CMV-seronegative. Both conserved end residues are part of each CDR3. A D gene is named only where the DNA matches it firmly. The size entry is marked missing in some rows and otherwise reads once, few, many or a size class.

clone_size: -
v_call: TRBV9
j_call: TRBJ1-1
d_call: -
cdr3_nt: TGTGCCAGCAGCGGGCCCATTATGGGAGGAACTGAAGCTTTCTTT
cdr3_aa: CASSGPIMGGTEAFF

clone_size: -
v_call: TRBV6-1
j_call: TRBJ2-3
d_call: TRBD2
cdr3_nt: TGTGCCAGCAGTGAGAAGCTAGCGGGGGTAACAGATACGCAGTATTTT
cdr3_aa: CASSEKLAGVTDTQYF

clone_size: -
v_call: TRBV9
j_call: TRBJ2-3
d_call: -
cdr3_nt: TGTGCCAGCAGCCGATATGCCTCGGGGGACAGCACAGATACGCAGTATTTT
cdr3_aa: CASSRYASGDSTDTQYF

clone_size: -
v_call: TRBV9
j_call: TRBJ2-1
d_call: TRBD2
cdr3_nt: TGTGCCAGCAGCGTAGTAGCGGGAAATGAGCAGTTCTTC
cdr3_aa: CASSVVAGNEQFF

clone_size: -
v_call: TRBV18
j_call: TRBJ2-1
d_call: TRBD2
cdr3_nt: TGTGCCAGCTCACCATTGGCGGGAGGATCAGACAATGAGCAGTTCTTC
cdr3_aa: CASSPLAGGSDNEQFF

clone_size: -
v_call: TRBV29-1
j_call: TRBJ2-7
d_call: TRBD1
cdr3_nt: TGCAGCGCCTCGGGGACAGGGGCCTACGAGCAGTACTTC
cdr3_aa: CSASGTGAYEQYF

clone_size: -
v_call: TRBV6-5
j_call: TRBJ1-3
d_call: -
cdr3_nt: TGTGCCAGCAGTTACTCAGCCAGGGAAGTTGGAAACACCATATATTTT
cdr3_aa: CASSYSAREVGNTIYF

clone_size: -
v_call: TRBV7-9
j_call: TRBJ2-6
d_call: -
cdr3_nt: TGTGCCAGCAGCTTAGTCGGGTCTCCTGGGGCCAACGTCCTGACTTTC
cdr3_aa: CASSLVGSPGANVLTF

clone_size: -
v_call: TRBV28
j_call: TRBJ2-7
d_call: TRBD2
cdr3_nt: TGTGCCAGCAGCCCGGGACTAGCGGGGGCCCCAGGATCCTACGAGCAGTACTTC
cdr3_aa: CASSPGLAGAPGSYEQYF

clone_size: -
v_call: TRBV27
j_call: TRBJ1-2
d_call: -
cdr3_nt: TGTGCCAGCAGTCCCGGGGGGAGTTGGTATGGCTACACCTTC
cdr3_aa: CASSPGGSWYGYTF

clone_size: -
v_call: TRBV11-2
j_call: TRBJ2-2
d_call: TRBD1
cdr3_nt: TGTGCCAGCAGCTTAGGGACAGGGGCGCTCACCGGGGAGCTGTTTTTT
cdr3_aa: CASSLGTGALTGELFF

clone_size: -
v_call: TRBV27
j_call: TRBJ2-1
d_call: -
cdr3_nt: TGTGCCAGCAGTTTATCAGGAGGGTACAATGAGCAGTTCTTC
cdr3_aa: CASSLSGGYNEQFF

clone_size: -
v_call: TRBV19
j_call: TRBJ2-1
d_call: TRBD2
cdr3_nt: TGTGCCAGTAGTTATAGCGGGGATTACAATGAGCAGTTCTTC
cdr3_aa: CASSYSGDYNEQFF

clone_size: -
v_call: TRBV7-8
j_call: TRBJ1-4
d_call: -
cdr3_nt: TGTGCCAGCACCCAGGACAGACCCAGGGAAAAACTGTTTTTT
cdr3_aa: CASTQDRPREKLFF

clone_size: -
v_call: TRBV4-1
j_call: TRBJ2-1
d_call: TRBD1
cdr3_nt: TGCGCCAGCAGCCAAGCCCCCGGGACAGGTTCCTACAATGAGCAGTTCTTC
cdr3_aa: CASSQAPGTGSYNEQFF

clone_size: -
v_call: TRBV6-5
j_call: TRBJ1-2
d_call: TRBD1
cdr3_nt: TGTGCCAGCAGGGACAGGGGGGTTTTCTATGGCTACACCTTC
cdr3_aa: CASRDRGVFYGYTF

clone_size: -
v_call: TRBV5-1
j_call: TRBJ1-2
d_call: -
cdr3_nt: TGCGCCAGCAGCGCCCGAGGGCAAGGCTACACCTTC
cdr3_aa: CASSARGQGYTF

clone_size: -
v_call: TRBV30
j_call: TRBJ1-5
d_call: -
cdr3_nt: TGTGCCTGGAGTGTGGGCGGGCATAGCAATCAGCCCCAGCATTTT
cdr3_aa: CAWSVGGHSNQPQHF

clone_size: -
v_call: TRBV11-3
j_call: TRBJ2-7
d_call: -
cdr3_nt: TGTGCCAGCAGCCCGGACAGCACCTACGAGCAGTACTTC
cdr3_aa: CASSPDSTYEQYF

clone_size: -
v_call: TRBV5-4
j_call: TRBJ2-7
d_call: -
cdr3_nt: TGTGCCAGCAGCTGGGACACTACCTACGAGCAGTACTTC
cdr3_aa: CASSWDTTYEQYF

clone_size: -
v_call: TRBV15
j_call: TRBJ2-2
d_call: -
cdr3_nt: TGTGCCACCAGCAGGAGGAGGGGGGGGATCGCCGGGGAGCTGTTTTTT
cdr3_aa: CATSRRRGGIAGELFF

clone_size: -
v_call: TRBV5-1
j_call: TRBJ1-4
d_call: -
cdr3_nt: TGCGCCAGCAGCTTGGGACTTCAGACAACTAATGAAAAACTGTTTTTT
cdr3_aa: CASSLGLQTTNEKLFF

clone_size: -
v_call: TRBV10-1
j_call: TRBJ2-3
d_call: TRBD2
cdr3_nt: TGCGCCAGCAGCTCCGGGACTAGCGATACAGATACGCAGTATTTT
cdr3_aa: CASSSGTSDTDTQYF

clone_size: -
v_call: TRBV29-1
j_call: TRBJ2-1
d_call: TRBD1
cdr3_nt: TGCAGTATCGGACAGGGAACTTACAATGAGCAGTTCTTC
cdr3_aa: CSIGQGTYNEQFF

clone_size: -
v_call: TRBV19
j_call: TRBJ1-1
d_call: -
cdr3_nt: TGTGCCAGTAGTATATACAGGAACACTGAAGCTTTCTTT
cdr3_aa: CASSIYRNTEAFF

clone_size: -
v_call: TRBV15
j_call: TRBJ2-3
d_call: -
cdr3_nt: TGTGCCACCAGCACCCGACAAGACACAGATACGCAGTATTTT
cdr3_aa: CATSTRQDTDTQYF

clone_size: medium-sized
v_call: TRBV27
j_call: TRBJ1-2
d_call: -
cdr3_nt: TGTGCCAGCAGTTTGACCTCCAGGGCTGGCTACACCTTC
cdr3_aa: CASSLTSRAGYTF

clone_size: -
v_call: TRBV28
j_call: TRBJ1-2
d_call: -
cdr3_nt: TGTGCCAGCAGCACTTCGCGGGGAAAATGGCCCTACGGCTACACCTTC
cdr3_aa: CASSTSRGKWPYGYTF

clone_size: -
v_call: TRBV27
j_call: TRBJ1-2
d_call: TRBD1
cdr3_nt: TGTGCCAGCAGTACAGGGGCCGGGGGCTATGGCTACACCTTC
cdr3_aa: CASSTGAGGYGYTF

clone_size: -
v_call: TRBV27
j_call: TRBJ1-2
d_call: TRBD1
cdr3_nt: TGTGCCAGCAGTTCGACAGGGATGGATGGCTACACCTTC
cdr3_aa: CASSSTGMDGYTF

clone_size: -
v_call: TRBV28
j_call: TRBJ2-2
d_call: TRBD1
cdr3_nt: TGTGCCAGCAGCTGGGGACAGGGGGAGACCGGGGAGCTGTTTTTT
cdr3_aa: CASSWGQGETGELFF

clone_size: -
v_call: TRBV4-2
j_call: TRBJ1-1
d_call: TRBD1
cdr3_nt: TGTGCCAGCAGCCAAGCGGACAGGAGCACTGAAGCTTTCTTT
cdr3_aa: CASSQADRSTEAFF

clone_size: -
v_call: TRBV6-5
j_call: TRBJ2-7
d_call: -
cdr3_nt: TGTGCCAGCAGTTGGGGGCCCGGCTGGGAGCAGTACTTC
cdr3_aa: CASSWGPGWEQYF

clone_size: -
v_call: TRBV10-3
j_call: TRBJ1-6
d_call: TRBD1
cdr3_nt: TGTGCCATCAGCAGACAGGGTGGGAATTCACCCCTCCACTTT
cdr3_aa: CAISRQGGNSPLHF

clone_size: -
v_call: TRBV4-1
j_call: TRBJ1-2
d_call: TRBD1
cdr3_nt: TGCGCCAGCAGCCAAGATATCGCCCGACAGGGAAACTATGGCTACACCTTC
cdr3_aa: CASSQDIARQGNYGYTF